Listed here are 21 T cell receptor beta chains from one sample, sequenced in a study of cytomegalovirus exposure and HLA in healthy donors. PCR used 60 Vbeta primers and 13 Jbeta primers. The assay was immunoSEQ multiplex PCR, and TCRdb's table has in-frame clones only and misses some. Of some 120,000 clones in the sample, around three quarters were seen once. The source material was PBMCs. These TCRs come from a man aged 35-49 years in good health and CMV-seronegative.

V usage is TRBV7-8 and J usage is TRBJ1-6; tentatively, D is TRBD1 (5 bases). Per the germline V gene, CDR1 is SGHVS and CDR2 is FQNEAQ. Trimming removed 1 base at V and 7 bases at J, with 14 bases between. This CDR3 has 16 residues. CDR3 protein: CASSLERSGRNSPLHF. The DNA of the CDR3 is TGTGCCAGCAGCTTAGAACGATCAGGGAGGAATTCACCCCTCCACTTT.

This chain uses TRBV30 with TRBJ2-3, with 7 bases matching TRBD2. This CDR3 comprises 14 residues. Germline CDR1 GTSNPN, CDR2 SVGIG (reference sequence). The J segment lost 2 bases and the V segment lost 3 bases, leaving 5 bases of the junction unmatched. The CDR3 nucleotides are TGTGCCTGGAGCTTCGGGGGGTACACAGATACGCAGTATTTT. Translated, it gives CAWSFGGYTDTQYF. The variable domain in full, completed from reference TRBV30 and TRBJ2-3, reads SQTIHQWPATLVQPVGSPLSLECTVEGTSNPNLYWYRQAAGRGLQLLFYSVGIGQISSEVPQNLSASRPQDRQFILSSKKLLLSDSGFYLCAWSFGGYTDTQYFGPGTRLTVL.

This chain links TRBV11-2 with TRBJ2-5; TRBD1 matches at 9 bases. With V trimmed by 3 bases and J by 5 bases, 4 bases remained unmatched. CDR1 is SGHAT and CDR2 is FQNNGV in the germline V gene. There are 14 residues in the CDR3. The CDR3 DNA is TGTGCCAGCAGCTTCCCGGGACAGGGCGAGACCCAGTACTTC. Its translation: CASSFPGQGETQYF. Using reference TRBV11-2 and TRBJ2-5 for the parts outside the CDR3, the full variable domain is EAGVAQSPRYKIIEKRQSVAFWCNPISGHATLYWYQQILGQGPKLLIQFQNNGVVDDSQLPKDRFSAERLKGVDSTLKIQPAKLEDSAVYLCASSFPGQGETQYFGPGTRLLVL.

V gene TRBV18 combines with J gene TRBJ2-1; maybe TRBD2 (6 bases). CDR3 length equals 15 residues. V was pared by 5 bases and J by 0 bases, with 11 bases between. Germline-derived CDR1 and CDR2 are KGHSH and LQKENI. CDR3 sequence (DNA): TGTGCCAGCTCAGGAGGGGCCAGCTCCTACAATGAGCAGTTCTTC. Its protein is CASSGGASSYNEQFF.

The chain recombines TRBV2 with TRBJ1-4; D call uncertain. This CDR3 has 15 amino acids. Germline-derived CDR1 and CDR2 are SNHLY and FYNNEI. The V end lost 7 bases, the J end lost 6 bases, and 18 bases lay between the germline ends. The CDR3 loop is CASNLLGGPDEKLFF. As DNA, the CDR3 is TGTGCCAGCAACCTGCTCGGTGGGCCAGATGAAAAACTGTTTTTT.

The chain recombines TRBV19 with TRBJ2-3; TRBD2 matches 13 bases. V was pared by 5 bases and J by 2 bases, with 4 bases of the junction left unmatched. Germline V lookup: CDR1 LNHDA, CDR2 SQIVND (reference sequence). The CDR3 has 16 residues. The DNA for the CDR3 is TGTGCCAGTAGTGGTACTAGCGGGAGGGCCACAGATACGCAGTATTTT. It codes for CASSGTSGRATDTQYF.

The chain employs TRBV7-8 and TRBJ1-1; 8 nucleotides agree with TRBD1. V lost 4 bases, J lost 6 bases, and 10 bases stayed unmatched. From germline, CDR1 is SGHVS and CDR2 FQNEAQ. CDR3 length: 15 amino acids. DNA for the CDR3: TGTGCCAGCAGCTACGGACAGGGACGAAGCGCTGAAGCTTTCTTT. This translates into CASSYGQGRSAEAFF.

This chain uses TRBV2 with TRBJ2-7; 10 bases are shared with TRBD2. V dropped 4 bases and J dropped 2; count of bases not matched to a gene: 5. Germline V gives CDR1 SNHLY, CDR2 FYNNEI. The CDR3 loop spans 15 amino acids. CDR3 region: CASSGPLAGAYEQYF. CDR3 nucleotide sequence: TGTGCCAGCAGTGGCCCCCTAGCGGGAGCCTACGAGCAGTACTTC.

The chain is built from TRBV10-1 and TRBJ2-1; 7 positions agree with TRBD2. The CDR3 length is 17 residues. With V trimmed by 0 bases and J by 6 bases, 11 bases remained unmatched. Germline V gene data show CDR1 as WNHNN and CDR2 as SYGVQD (reference sequence). The CDR3 nucleotides read TGCGCCAGCAGTGAGTCGAGTTTCGGGGGGAGTAGCAATGAGCAGTTCTTC. Encoded protein: CASSESSFGGSSNEQFF.

The chain is built from TRBV5-1 and TRBJ1-6; 7 nucleotides agree with TRBD1. With 1 base clipped from V and 7 bases from J, the junction kept 2 bases outside the gene matches. The CDR3 covers 14 residues. The germline V gene has CDR1 SGHRS and CDR2 YFSETQ. Here the CDR3 DNA reads TGCGCCAGCAGCTTGTGGGACAGAAATTCACCCCTCCACTTT. Translated: CASSLWDRNSPLHF. The complete variable domain, with remaining parts taken from reference TRBV5-1 and TRBJ1-6, reads KAGVTQTPRYLIKTRGQQVTLSCSPISGHRSVSWYQQTPGQGLQFLFEYFSETQRNKGNFPGRFSGRQFSNSRSEMNVSTLELGDSALYLCASSLWDRNSPLHFGNGTRLTVT.

This rearrangement joins TRBV6-1 to TRBJ1-5, with 11 nucleotides matching TRBD1. The junction had 6 bases not matched to a gene; V was cut back by 7 bases and J by 4 bases. This CDR3 comprises 15 residues. The germline V gene encodes CDR1 MNHNS and CDR2 SASEGT. The CDR3 is CASIWGQGVNQPQHF. The CDR3 nucleotides read TGTGCCAGCATATGGGGACAGGGGGTTAATCAGCCCCAGCATTTT.

This chain connects TRBV4-1 to TRBJ2-7, with D perhaps TRBD2 (6 bases). Trimming removed 1 base at V and 3 bases at J, with 13 bases between. CDR1 and CDR2 from the germline V gene are MGHRA and YSYEKL. This CDR3 region has 15 residues. CDR3: CASSQVPGVNYEQYF. In nucleotides, the CDR3 is TGCGCCAGCAGCCAAGTCCCGGGAGTAAACTACGAGCAGTACTTC.

The CDR3 sequence is CTSSLGLAGWVKNIQYF. CDR3 DNA: TGCACCAGCAGCCTCGGTCTAGCGGGGTGGGTCAAAAACATTCAGTACTTC. This rearrangement joins TRBV1 to TRBJ2-4; the table's D call, TRBD2, was not checked against the DNA. TRBV1 is recorded as a pseudogene. The CDR3 length is 17 residues.

V usage is TRBV7-3 and J usage is TRBJ2-2; TRBD2 might be the D (6 bases). CDR3 size: 14 residues. The V end was cut by 5 bases, the J end by 2 bases, with 9 bases between. Per the germline V gene, CDR1 is SGHTA and CDR2 is FQGTGA. CDR3 region: CASSGTPNTGELFF. In nucleotides, the CDR3 is TGTGCCAGCAGCGGGACTCCCAACACCGGGGAGCTGTTTTTT.

As regards this clone: Additional DNA sequences in this sample encode the identical CDR3. The chain employs TRBV6-5 and TRBJ1-2; TRBD1 agrees at 10 bases. This CDR3 contains 15 residues. The ends lost 0 bases at V and 4 bases at J; junction bases unmatched: 2. Looked up from germline, CDR1 is MNHEY and CDR2 is SVGAGI. In DNA form, the CDR3 reads TGTGCCAGCAGTTACTCGACAGGGGGCTCCTATGGCTACACCTTC. It translates to CASSYSTGGSYGYTF.

The chain combines TRBV28 with TRBJ2-7, with D perhaps TRBD2 (5 bases). The V gene lost 7 bases and the J gene lost 1 base, with 14 bases spanning the gap. This CDR3 region has 14 residues. CDR1 MDHEN and CDR2 SYDVKM come from the germline V gene. Here the CDR3 reads CASTTPGLSYEQYF. The CDR3 DNA reads TGTGCCAGCACGACGCCGGGATTATCCTACGAGCAGTACTTC.

The J gene is TRBJ1-2, the V gene TRBV21-1; the table gives TRBD1 as D, unverified against the DNA. TRBV21-1 is assigned pseudogene status. This CDR3 comprises 14 residues. CDR3 sequence (DNA): TGTGCCAGCAAGGGGACATACGAGGACTATGGCTACACCTTC. It encodes CASKGTYEDYGYTF.

Turning to this clone: This same CDR3 is encoded by further DNA sequences in the sample. This sequence joins TRBV7-2 and TRBJ1-5; no clear D gene. Trimming took off 1 base at V and 11 bases at J, with 9 bases between the two ends. Germline values: CDR1 SGHTA, CDR2 FQGNSA. This CDR3 contains 12 residues. CDR3 DNA: TGTGCCAGCAGCTTAGTAGGGCGGGCCCAGCATTTT. It encodes CASSLVGRAQHF.

V and J are TRBV9 and TRBJ2-2, with D possibly TRBD2 on 5 matching bases. CDR3 length: 14 residues. Deletions cut 4 bases from V and 6 bases from J, with 13 bases between. Germline V CDR1 and CDR2: SGDLS, YYNGEE. Here the CDR3 reads CASSPHSAPGELFF. The CDR3 DNA is TGTGCCAGCAGCCCTCATAGCGCCCCCGGGGAGCTGTTTTTT.

The chain uses TRBV9 and TRBJ1-3; tentatively, D is TRBD1 (5 bases). The V and J ends lost 0 bases and 2 bases respectively, with 9 bases between them. The CDR3 length is 15 residues. Germline loops: CDR1 SGDLS, CDR2 YYNGEE. CDR3 nucleotides: TGTGCCAGCAGCGTAGGGGTCAGGGCTGGAAACACCATATATTTT. Translated: CASSVGVRAGNTIYF.

The chain has TRBV11-2 and TRBJ1-1; D is perhaps TRBD1 (6 bases). CDR1 and CDR2 (germline): SGHAT, FQNNGV. The CDR3 is made up of 14 amino acids. V dropped 0 bases and J dropped 4 bases, with 9 bases sitting between them. The CDR3, as DNA: TGTGCCAGCAGCTTAGACGGACAGCTCACTGAAGCTTTCTTT. It is translated as CASSLDGQLTEAFF.